These T cell receptor beta chains were read from a single sample in a study of blood T cell repertoires in COVID-19. Using immunoSEQ multiplex PCR, the repertoire was profiled, and TCRdb retains in-frame clones only, with some absent. The profile covers 40,000 to 45,000 clones, with around 77% appearing a single time and about 33% taken by the ten largest. The sample comprised peripheral blood. The receptor set was obtained from a woman aged 80 or over with acute or convalescent COVID-19. CDR3s leave out the opening cysteine and the closing phenylalanine or tryptophan. Clone size, where shown, is once, few, many, or a class for clones that have expanded.

size: NA
V: TRBV10-3
J: TRBJ1-4
length: 12
CDR3: AISTGTGSKKLF

size: NA
V: TRBV5-1
J: TRBJ2-7
length: 13
CDR3: ASSLGGTTSYEQY

size: NA
V: TRBV5-6
J: TRBJ1-5
length: 12
CDR3: ASSYQESNQPQH

size: NA
V: TRBV5-1
J: TRBJ1-6
length: 14
CDR3: ASSINPGGSNSPLH

size: few
V: TRBV27
J: TRBJ2-2
length: 13
CDR3: ASSFLGQNTGELF

size: NA
V: TRBV5-1
J: TRBJ2-7
length: 15
CDR3: ASSPLPVTGVSYEQY

size: NA
V: TRBV4-3
J: TRBJ1-2
length: 15
CDR3: ASSQGPRYRTNYGYT

size: NA
V: TRBV19
J: TRBJ1-1
length: 12
CDR3: ASSITPRLTEAF

size: NA
V: TRBV2
J: TRBJ1-2
length: 12
CDR3: ASSEARGRNGYT

size: NA
V: TRBV6-4
J: TRBJ2-7
length: 16
CDR3: ASSPAQGAEIGRYEQY

size: few
V: TRBV12-3/TRBV12-4
J: TRBJ1-5
length: 11
CDR3: ASSLTDNQPQH

size: NA
V: TRBV11-2
J: TRBJ1-3
length: 12
CDR3: ASSRDIQGNTIY

size: NA
V: TRBV18
J: TRBJ1-1
length: 14
CDR3: ASSRGTDFMNTEAF

size: NA
V: TRBV20-1
J: TRBJ2-1
length: 13
CDR3: SASGLAGGGNEQF

size: NA
V: TRBV29-1
J: TRBJ1-2
length: 9
CDR3: SVGQNYGYT

size: NA
V: TRBV5-8
J: TRBJ2-3
length: 15
CDR3: ASSLALTGLGTDTQY

size: NA
V: TRBV3-1/TRBV3-2
J: TRBJ1-2
length: 14
CDR3: ASSQDLGTGGYGYT

size: NA
V: TRBV7-2
J: TRBJ2-2
length: 13
CDR3: ASSSFPGGTGELF

size: NA
V: TRBV5-1
J: TRBJ1-1
length: 13
CDR3: ASSLVGPVNTEAF

size: NA
V: TRBV6-5
J: TRBJ1-5
length: 12
CDR3: ASSSPGGNQPQH

size: NA
V: TRBV5-1
J: TRBJ2-5
length: 12
CDR3: ASSTGTGTETQY

size: NA
V: TRBV7-3
J: TRBJ2-3
length: 13
CDR3: ASSLLAGSLDTQY

size: NA
V: TRBV6-5
J: TRBJ1-2
length: 11
CDR3: ASSFLEGYGYT

size: NA
V: TRBV19
J: TRBJ1-1
length: 12
CDR3: ASRSGQVNTEAF

size: NA
V: TRBV7-9
J: TRBJ2-2
length: 13
CDR3: ASSLSEANTGELF

size: NA
V: TRBV19
J: TRBJ1-6
length: 13
CDR3: ASREQGALGSPLH

size: once
V: TRBV3-1/TRBV3-2
J: TRBJ1-5
length: 13
CDR3: ASSREGTGNQPQH

size: NA
V: TRBV11-2
J: TRBJ1-6
length: 13
CDR3: ASSGQGNENSPLH

size: NA
V: TRBV27
J: TRBJ1-2
length: 15
CDR3: ASSLKGYGALPYGYT

size: NA
V: TRBV11-2
J: TRBJ2-7
length: 13
CDR3: ASSQVAGSTHEQY

size: NA
V: TRBV27
J: TRBJ2-7
length: 10
CDR3: ASSPRQGWQY

size: NA
V: TRBV28
J: TRBJ1-3
length: 12
CDR3: ASSLAISGNTIY

size: once
V: TRBV5-8
J: TRBJ2-5
length: 13
CDR3: ASSLSVATQETQY

size: NA
V: TRBV19
J: TRBJ2-5
length: 11
CDR3: ASTSRFGGTQY

size: NA
V: TRBV19
J: TRBJ2-2
length: 12
CDR3: ASSSRRYTGELF

size: NA
V: TRBV7-2
J: TRBJ2-5
length: 9
CDR3: ASSPQETQY

size: NA
V: TRBV5-1
J: TRBJ2-3
length: 11
CDR3: ASSEARTDTQY

size: NA
V: TRBV7-2
J: TRBJ2-6
length: 13
CDR3: ASSFGKTGANVLT

size: NA
V: TRBV5-5
J: TRBJ2-3
length: 12
CDR3: ASSLLPPVDTQY

size: NA
V: TRBV6-5
J: TRBJ2-7
length: 11
CDR3: ATWTGNRREQY

size: NA
V: TRBV3-1/TRBV3-2
J: TRBJ2-2
length: 21
CDR3: ASSQDLVSHRMWRTTNTGELF

size: NA
V: TRBV5-5
J: TRBJ2-7
length: 13
CDR3: ASSNPGTGIYEQY

size: once
V: TRBV7-6
J: TRBJ1-3
length: 16
CDR3: ASSSSPFRQGRRNTIY

size: once
V: TRBV29-1
J: TRBJ1-1
length: 9
CDR3: SAAVNTEAF

size: NA
V: TRBV5-6
J: TRBJ1-2
length: 11
CDR3: ASSPTPNYGYT

size: NA
V: TRBV16
J: TRBJ1-5
length: 11
CDR3: ASSQYGGQPQH

size: many
V: TRBV6-4
J: TRBJ1-1
length: 13
CDR3: ASSLGTGGTTEAF

size: medium-sized
V: TRBV27
J: TRBJ2-7
length: 12
CDR3: ASSLQGANYEQY

size: NA
V: TRBV30
J: TRBJ1-4
length: 14
CDR3: AQGVRATSTNEKLF

size: NA
V: TRBV19
J: TRBJ1-5
length: 13
CDR3: ASRNTRGYGGSQH

size: NA
V: TRBV5-1
J: TRBJ2-1
length: 14
CDR3: ASSLGAGEGHNEQF

size: NA
V: TRBV9
J: TRBJ2-3
length: 11
CDR3: ASSVAEVDTQY

size: few
V: TRBV30
J: TRBJ1-1
length: 10
CDR3: AWTKLNTEAF